There are a few counts of the clone carrying this T cell receptor beta chain. Its antigen remains unknown. This entry comes from a study of cytomegalovirus exposure and HLA in healthy donors. The PCR had 60 Vbeta and 13 Jbeta primers. Assay: immunoSEQ multiplex PCR; the TCRdb copy retains only in-frame clones and omits some. This sample carries 100,000 or so clones, around 77% of them seen once, and the ten largest clones take around 7%. Study conclusions and caveats: The study listed roughly 160 cytomegalovirus-associated TCR beta chains. By a later analysis, the bulk of CMV-associated TCR beta chains appeared HLA-restricted. In a later analysis, several top co-occurrence clusters appeared linked to parvovirus B19, influenza, CMV and Epstein-Barr virus.

Sequences were obtained from PBMCs. The source is a young man in good health and CMV-seronegative.

The CDR3 DNA reads as TGTGCCACAAAGGACAGTAGTGGCTATGGCTACACCTTC. This encodes CATKDSSGYGYTF. The gene calls are TRBV19 and TRBJ1-2; D may be TRBD1 (6 bases). CDR1 is LNHDA, CDR2 SQIVND, per germline (reference sequence). The CDR3 sequence is 13 residues long. V shed 10 bases and J shed 4 bases, with 16 bases lying between them.